The rows below give T cell receptor beta chains drawn from one sample of a study of T cells in Graves' hyperthyroidism and ophthalmopathy. Each CDR3 protein is one row after TCRdb ran MiXCR on the multiplex PCR reads. Of some 560,000 distinct CDR3 sequences in the sample, 14% were seen once. Material for sequencing was blood. The receptors here all came from a woman between 40 and 55 years old with Graves' hyperthyroidism. Each CDR3 is given with its conserved first and last residue. D genes are given only for firm matches. Some rows have no size entry. The others give once, few or many, or a class for an expanded clone.

D,size,J,V,CDR3
TRBD2,many,TRBJ2-1,TRBV6-5,CASSLPVAGGSNEQFF
.,many,TRBJ2-3,TRBV28,CASGSGRVGTDTQYF
TRBD2,.,TRBJ2-7,TRBV20-1,CSARDGLAEYEQYF
TRBD1,.,TRBJ2-1,TRBV10-1,CASSDGTGEKNEQFF
.,many,TRBJ2-1,TRBV7-9,CASSPPPLGHEQFF
.,.,TRBJ2-3,TRBV24-1,CATSGSEDVTDTQYF
.,many,TRBJ1-1,TRBV28,CASTQVNTEAFF
TRBD2,many,TRBJ2-3,TRBV5-1,CASSFSGDSTDTQYF
TRBD2,few,TRBJ2-2,TRBV7-2,CASSLIAGRSTGELFF
TRBD1,many,TRBJ2-7,TRBV7-2,CASSLAGQGRYEQYF
TRBD2,.,TRBJ2-1,TRBV27,CASSTFVLAGSNEQFF
.,many,TRBJ2-5,TRBV18,CASSPGPLETQYF
TRBD1,few,TRBJ2-1,TRBV6-1,CASCDRDYNEQFF
TRBD2,many,TRBJ2-7,TRBV7-2,CASSLGASGYEQYF
TRBD1,many,TRBJ1-1,TRBV9,CASSLGQTGEAFF
TRBD2,many,TRBJ2-1,TRBV30,CAWSVGLAGLSSYNEQFF
TRBD1,few,TRBJ2-3,TRBV29-1,CSVGGTGRNTDTQYF
TRBD1,many,TRBJ2-5,TRBV20-1,CSALAGTGIQETQYF
.,.,TRBJ1-2,TRBV28,CASTPGAGNGYTF
TRBD2,few,TRBJ2-1,TRBV10-3,CAISEPSGTSGRRSYNEQFF
.,few,TRBJ2-7,TRBV7-2,CASSLAPADYEQYF
.,many,TRBJ2-3,TRBV24-1,CATSDLGSDLTDTQYF
TRBD1,.,TRBJ1-5,TRBV27,CASSMTGGGQPQHF
TRBD1,many,TRBJ2-3,TRBV5-1,CASSPGTGTTDTQYF
TRBD1,many,TRBJ2-1,TRBV6-1,CASSGTGSYNEQFF
.,many,TRBJ2-1,TRBV18,CASSLGTQNEQFF
.,.,TRBJ1-6,TRBV28,CASSLLLRTIPNSPLHF
.,few,TRBJ1-5,TRBV19,CASSITVAHSNQPQHF
.,.,TRBJ2-4,TRBV29-1,CSVVGNRINKNIQYF
.,many,TRBJ1-2,TRBV5-1,CASGSIDGYTF
.,.,TRBJ2-7,TRBV6-9,CASSYAAQTIYEQYF
.,many,TRBJ1-1,TRBV6-1,CASILWRDGNTEAFF
.,many,TRBJ2-7,TRBV30,CAWSRRRADYEQYF
TRBD2,many,TRBJ2-1,TRBV12-5,CASGLATSGRVNEQFF
.,many,TRBJ2-5,TRBV11-2,CASSLGELETQYF
TRBD1,many,TRBJ1-1,TRBV12-5,CASGSPPGTARMNTEAFF
TRBD2,many,TRBJ2-3,TRBV12-3/TRBV12-4,CASSYWGGSTDTQYF
.,.,TRBJ2-3,TRBV28,CASRGSDTQYF
TRBD1,.,TRBJ2-7,TRBV4-2,CASSHPGQGNEQYF
.,many,TRBJ2-7,TRBV27,CASSSDSGDYEQYF
.,many,TRBJ2-3,TRBV30,CAWSVYGSTDTQYF
.,few,TRBJ2-2,TRBV6-2/TRBV6-3,CASSYDITGELFF
TRBD2,.,TRBJ2-1,TRBV27,CASSPTPSGKYNEQFF
.,many,TRBJ1-1,TRBV3-1,CASSPRPTASNTEAFF